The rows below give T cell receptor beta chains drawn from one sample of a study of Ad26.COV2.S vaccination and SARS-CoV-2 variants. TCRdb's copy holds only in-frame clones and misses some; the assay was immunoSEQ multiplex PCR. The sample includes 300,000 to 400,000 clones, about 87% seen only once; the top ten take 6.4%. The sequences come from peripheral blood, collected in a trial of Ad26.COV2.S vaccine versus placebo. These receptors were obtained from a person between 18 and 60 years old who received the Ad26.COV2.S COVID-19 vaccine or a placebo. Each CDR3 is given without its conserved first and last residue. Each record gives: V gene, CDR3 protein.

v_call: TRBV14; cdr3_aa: ASSQGITGGPVGRAQY
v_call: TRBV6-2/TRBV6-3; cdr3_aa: ASSSMGANTEAF
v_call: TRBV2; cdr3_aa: ASRSEGGTGELF
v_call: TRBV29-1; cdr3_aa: SVARNRDRVAYEQY
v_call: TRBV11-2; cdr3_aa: ASSTGLVREQY
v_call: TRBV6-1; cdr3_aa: ASSEALGFEAF
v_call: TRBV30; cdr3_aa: AWSAALTGATEAF
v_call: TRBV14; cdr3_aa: ASSQVQGWEQY
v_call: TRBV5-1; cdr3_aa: ASSQGGGSGNTIY
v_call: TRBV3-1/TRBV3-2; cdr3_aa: ASSHPIAEQETQY
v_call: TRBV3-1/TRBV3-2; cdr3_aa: ASSQDLGGKKETQY
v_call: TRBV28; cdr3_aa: ASNMLAGGYNEQF
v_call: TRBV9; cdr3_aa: ASSDRTGRTDTQY
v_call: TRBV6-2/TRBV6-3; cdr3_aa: ASSWTLREQF
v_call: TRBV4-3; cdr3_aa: ASSQDRIDNEKLF
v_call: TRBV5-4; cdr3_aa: ASSPSTGKSMDTQY
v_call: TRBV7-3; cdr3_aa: ASSLSRNYEQY
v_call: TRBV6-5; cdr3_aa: ASSWGPNYGYT
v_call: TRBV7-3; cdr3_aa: ASSQDRKNTEAF
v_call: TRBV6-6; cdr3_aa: ASLDTDRVDIQY
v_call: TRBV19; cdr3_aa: ASSVGQKETQY
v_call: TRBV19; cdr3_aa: ASSIDRGQGGYT
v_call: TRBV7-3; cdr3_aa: ASSPTGALAASYNEQF
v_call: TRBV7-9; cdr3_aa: ASSQTQGGPTDTQY
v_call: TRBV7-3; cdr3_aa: ASSPAALAYNEQF
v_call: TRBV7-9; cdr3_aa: ASSPNDGENTEAF
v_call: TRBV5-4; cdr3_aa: ASSLGRELF
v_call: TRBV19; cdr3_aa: ASGDENEKLF
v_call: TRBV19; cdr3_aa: ASSTILKSNQPQH
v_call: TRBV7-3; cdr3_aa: ASSLSRDDEQF
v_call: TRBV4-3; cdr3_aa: ASSQGASGSNTGELF
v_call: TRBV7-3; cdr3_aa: ASSLIPRQGSSYNEQF
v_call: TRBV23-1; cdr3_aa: ASSQPVRDRGLQWDEQY
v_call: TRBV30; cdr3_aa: ACSKGLVSSYEQY
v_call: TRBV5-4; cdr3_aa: ASSSGTTSGRGEQF
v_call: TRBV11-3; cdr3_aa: ASSLVREGGAAY
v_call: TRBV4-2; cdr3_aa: ASSHTRRTADGYT
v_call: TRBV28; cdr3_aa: ATSSEAGYT
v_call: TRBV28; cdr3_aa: ASKPGGYEQY
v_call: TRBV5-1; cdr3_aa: ASSLVGTANYNSPLH
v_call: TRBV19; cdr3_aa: ASSPPGQAYHGTQY
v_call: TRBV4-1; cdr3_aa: ASSQEPPWGANEKLF
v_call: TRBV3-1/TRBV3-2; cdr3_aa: ASRSRGSGNTIY
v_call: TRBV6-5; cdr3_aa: ASGTGGFYNEQF
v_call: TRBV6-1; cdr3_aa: ASSPSGFTDTQY
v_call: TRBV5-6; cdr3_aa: ASSLGTGLNNSPLH
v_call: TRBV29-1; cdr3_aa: SVAGPNTGELF
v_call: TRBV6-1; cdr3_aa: ASRDTGGVTYEQY
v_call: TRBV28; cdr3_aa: ASRIPSGYWH
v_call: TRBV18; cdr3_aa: ASSSSGTSGNNEQF
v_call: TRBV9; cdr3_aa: ASSVAGQYNEQF
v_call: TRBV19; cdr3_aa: ASTPGTPNTGELF
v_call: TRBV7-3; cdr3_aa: ASSPDRSYGYT
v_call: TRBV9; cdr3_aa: ASSALTGDLTGELF
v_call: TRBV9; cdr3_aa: ASSVGGGLAVIYNEQF
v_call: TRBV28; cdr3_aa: ASSLQPNSYEQY
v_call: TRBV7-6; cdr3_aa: ASSSRDSEQY
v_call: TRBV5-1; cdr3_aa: ASSSGAGTGELF
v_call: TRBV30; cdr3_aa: AWSDRTGEAQY
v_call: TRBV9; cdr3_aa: ASSVGQPRNTEAF